The rows below give T cell receptor beta chains drawn from one sample of a study of Ad26.COV2.S vaccination and SARS-CoV-2 variants. Profiling relied on immunoSEQ multiplex PCR, and the TCRdb table lists in-frame clones only, not all of them. The sample has about 440,000 clones, less than 95% seen once; the top ten hold about 4.5%. The input for sequencing was peripheral blood, taken in a trial of Ad26.COV2.S vaccine versus placebo. The receptors were gathered from a person aged 18-60 years who received the Ad26.COV2.S COVID-19 vaccine or a placebo. Each CDR3 is given with its conserved first and last residue. Each record gives: CDR3 DNA, CDR3 protein, CDR3 length, D gene, J gene, V gene, clone size. A D gene is named only where the DNA matches it firmly. Expanded clones get a size class; other rows say once, few or many, or leave the size out.

TGTGCCAGCAGCGAGGGGCTGGACCTCACAGATACGCAGTATTTT | CASSEGLDLTDTQYF | 15 | NA | TRBJ2-3 | TRBV7-2 | NA
TGTGCCAGCAGCCTTACAGGGACGGAGCTGTTTTTT | CASSLTGTELFF | 12 | NA | TRBJ2-2 | TRBV3-1/TRBV3-2 | NA
TGTGCCAGCAGCCCCAAAGTGGGGGAAGAGACCCAGTACTTC | CASSPKVGEETQYF | 14 | NA | TRBJ2-5 | TRBV12-1 | NA
TGTGCCAGTAGTAATGGGGGACACACAACAGAGCAGTTCTTC | CASSNGGHTTEQFF | 14 | NA | TRBJ2-1 | TRBV19 | NA
TGTGCCTCGCAAACCGAAAGAGGACAGGGGAACTACAATGAGCAGTTCTTC | CASQTERGQGNYNEQFF | 17 | TRBD1 | TRBJ2-1 | TRBV30 | NA
TGTGCCAGCAGCGTTAGCGGGAGGGGGCAAGAGACCCAGTACTTC | CASSVSGRGQETQYF | 15 | TRBD2 | TRBJ2-5 | TRBV9 | NA
TGTGCCAGCTCACCAGTCGGTAGAGCGCCCTACGAGCAGTACTTC | CASSPVGRAPYEQYF | 15 | NA | TRBJ2-7 | TRBV18 | NA
TGTGCCAGCAAGTCACCCCTCCACTTT | CASKSPLHF | 9 | NA | TRBJ1-6 | TRBV27 | NA
TGTGCCTGGCAGGGACTGACCAATGAGCAGTTCTTC | CAWQGLTNEQFF | 12 | NA | TRBJ2-1 | TRBV30 | NA
TGTGCCAGCAGTGATGGCGGGCTTATAGGCCATGAGCAGTTCTTC | CASSDGGLIGHEQFF | 15 | NA | TRBJ2-1 | TRBV2 | NA
TGTGCCAGGTCCAGGGGGGTCGGGACAGATACGCAGTATTTT | CARSRGVGTDTQYF | 14 | NA | TRBJ2-3 | TRBV2 | NA
TGTGCCAGCAGCCCAACAAGGACGGCCGATACGCAGTATTTT | CASSPTRTADTQYF | 14 | NA | TRBJ2-3 | TRBV7-3 | NA
TGTGCCAGCAGCGTAGCTGCCAGCGGGAGGGCCTACGAGCAGTACTTC | CASSVAASGRAYEQYF | 16 | TRBD2 | TRBJ2-7 | TRBV9 | NA
TGCGCCAGCAGACGCACAGGGTCTGACTACTACGAGCAGTACTTC | CASRRTGSDYYEQYF | 15 | NA | TRBJ2-7 | TRBV23-1 | NA
TGTGCCAGCAGCTTAAGTCGGTACAGCGGGACTTCTGGCACAGATACGCAGTATTTT | CASSLSRYSGTSGTDTQYF | 19 | TRBD2 | TRBJ2-3 | TRBV7-8 | NA
TGTGCCAGTAGTATTAGCGACCAAGAGACCCAGTACTTC | CASSISDQETQYF | 13 | NA | TRBJ2-5 | TRBV19 | NA
TGCGCCAGCAGCTTGGTCCTAGCGAACTCCTACAATGAGCAGTTCTTC | CASSLVLANSYNEQFF | 16 | NA | TRBJ2-1 | TRBV5-1 | NA
TGTGCCAGCCGCGCCGGGACTAGCACTTCGGAGACCCAGTACTTC | CASRAGTSTSETQYF | 15 | TRBD2 | TRBJ2-5 | TRBV5-4 | NA
TGTGCCAGCAGCGTAAACAGAGCTTCATCTGGGGCCAACGTCCTGACTTTC | CASSVNRASSGANVLTF | 17 | NA | TRBJ2-6 | TRBV9 | NA
TGTGCCAGCAGCTTGGGACTAGCGGGAGAGATCTCCTACGAGCAGTACTTC | CASSLGLAGEISYEQYF | 17 | TRBD2 | TRBJ2-7 | TRBV5-4 | NA
TGTGCCAGCAGCTTAGGGCAGGGGGGGATCGAGCAGTACTTC | CASSLGQGGIEQYF | 14 | NA | TRBJ2-7 | TRBV7-8 | NA
TGTGCCAGCAGCGTTAACGGACTAGCAGACAATGAGCAGTTCTTC | CASSVNGLADNEQFF | 15 | TRBD2 | TRBJ2-1 | TRBV11-3 | NA
TGTGCCAGCAGCTCCCCTGGGGTCCCGACCTACGAGCAGTACTTC | CASSSPGVPTYEQYF | 15 | NA | TRBJ2-7 | TRBV5-4 | NA
TGTGCCAGCAGCCAAGGGACAGCCCTCGGACCCCTCCACTTT | CASSQGTALGPLHF | 14 | NA | TRBJ1-6 | TRBV14 | NA
TGTGCCAGCAGTCACAGGGACCAAGAGACCCAGTACTTC | CASSHRDQETQYF | 13 | NA | TRBJ2-5 | TRBV12-3/TRBV12-4 | NA
TGTGCCAGCAGCCTACAGGTGACCCAAGAGACCCAGTACTTC | CASSLQVTQETQYF | 14 | NA | TRBJ2-5 | TRBV3-1/TRBV3-2 | NA
TGTGCCAGCAGCGCGTCTAGCGACTCCTACAATGAGCAGTTCTTC | CASSASSDSYNEQFF | 15 | NA | TRBJ2-1 | TRBV9 | NA
TGTGCCACCAGCCGTGGACGGAGCTCTGGAAACACCATATATTTT | CATSRGRSSGNTIYF | 15 | NA | TRBJ1-3 | TRBV15 | NA
TGTGCCAGCAGCCCCCGTAGCGGGAGCGGCGATGAGCAGTTCTTC | CASSPRSGSGDEQFF | 15 | TRBD2 | TRBJ2-1 | TRBV11-3 | NA
TGTGCCAGCAGTCGGGACAGACACACAGATACGCAGTATTTT | CASSRDRHTDTQYF | 14 | TRBD1 | TRBJ2-3 | TRBV2 | NA
TGCAGTGCTAGTCGAGGGGGCAATCAGCCCCAGCATTTT | CSASRGGNQPQHF | 13 | NA | TRBJ1-5 | TRBV20-1 | NA
TGTGCCAGCATGATACGACAGGGGAACAATGAGCAGTTCTTC | CASMIRQGNNEQFF | 14 | TRBD1 | TRBJ2-1 | TRBV28 | NA
TGTGCCAGCAGCTTAGTAGGCAGGGCTTGGAACAATGAGCAGTTCTTC | CASSLVGRAWNNEQFF | 16 | NA | TRBJ2-1 | TRBV7-9 | NA
TGTGCCAGCAGTTTACCAGGGACCTACGAGCAGTACTTC | CASSLPGTYEQYF | 13 | NA | TRBJ2-7 | TRBV28 | NA
TGTGCCAGCAGGAACCGGGCAGGGCAACTCTATGGCTACACCTTC | CASRNRAGQLYGYTF | 15 | NA | TRBJ1-2 | TRBV28 | NA
TGTGCCAGCATAGAAGGGATAGCGGGAGGGCCACATGAGCAGTTCTTC | CASIEGIAGGPHEQFF | 16 | TRBD2 | TRBJ2-1 | TRBV2 | once
TGTGCCAGCACGGTCGAACAGGGATATGAAAAACTGTTTTTT | CASTVEQGYEKLFF | 14 | NA | TRBJ1-4 | TRBV2 | NA
TGTGCCAGCAGCGTAGATTCCCGGCAGGGAGAGACCCAGTACTTC | CASSVDSRQGETQYF | 15 | NA | TRBJ2-5 | TRBV9 | once
TGTGCCTGGAGCCTGGTTTCTGAGGGCTACACCTTC | CAWSLVSEGYTF | 12 | NA | TRBJ1-2 | TRBV30 | NA
TGTGCCAGCAGCCCTTTAGTTGGGGGGGAGACCCAGTACTTC | CASSPLVGGETQYF | 14 | NA | TRBJ2-5 | TRBV9 | NA
TGTGCCAGCAGCCGCTTTGGAGGAGGAGATTACACTGAAGCTTTCTTT | CASSRFGGGDYTEAFF | 16 | NA | TRBJ1-1 | TRBV7-9 | NA
TGTGCCAGCAGCTTAGACGGGGGCTCCTACAATGAGCAGTTCTTC | CASSLDGGSYNEQFF | 15 | NA | TRBJ2-1 | TRBV7-8 | NA
TGTGCCAGCAGCCAAGGCGCACTGGGGAGCTCCTACGAGCAGTACTTC | CASSQGALGSSYEQYF | 16 | NA | TRBJ2-7 | TRBV4-2 | NA